The 15 T cell receptor beta chains reported below all come from one sample, sequenced in a study of human T cells and chemical hapten exposure. Time point denoted: patch test 2, 6 weeks after DPC sensitization. Treatment here: therapeutic diphenylcyclopropenone sensitization with weekly scalp DPC. TCRdb independently ran MiXCR on the RACE reads; one entry per CDR3 protein. The table lists hundreds of thousands of distinct CDR3 sequences, 6% to 7% of them singletons, with around 5.8% in the top ten. The sequenced sample was whole blood, obtained in connection with sensitization to the hapten diphenylcyclopropenone (DPC). The receptors derive from a woman in her late teens or twenties with alopecia areata. Some clones in this sample may be carry-over from other donors' samples.

Only a few counts were recorded for this clonotype. The chain recombines TRBV12-3 or TRBV12-4 with TRBJ1-2, with unresolved D. CDR3 length: 15 residues. Trimming cost V 3 bases and J 0 bases, with 11 bases left between them. The chain's CDR3 is CASSFNFLTNYGYTF. The CDR3 DNA reads as TGTGCCAGCAGTTTTAATTTCCTTACTAACTATGGCTACACCTTC.

The rearrangement joins TRBV7-9 to TRBJ2-6; the D is unclear. The CDR3 is 15 residues long. CDR1 and CDR2 from the germline V gene are SEHNR and FQNEAQ (reference sequence). The V and J ends lost 3 bases and 0 bases respectively, with 6 bases between them. Here the CDR3 DNA reads TGTGCCAGCAGCTTTTTCCTCTCTGGGGCCAACGTCCTGACTTTC. Its translation is CASSFFLSGANVLTF.

This clonotype came up many times. This chain joins TRBV4-3 and TRBJ1-2; maybe TRBD1 (6 bases). From germline, CDR1 is LGHNA and CDR2 YSLEER. CDR3 length: 20 residues. Trimming shortened V by 3 bases and J by 0 bases, and 26 bases separated the two germline ends. CDR3 nucleotide sequence: TGCGCCAGCAGCCAGACGCTACGGGGACACCCAAAGACCGCTAACTATGGCTACACCTTC. Protein: CASSQTLRGHPKTANYGYTF.

The chain uses TRBV19 and TRBJ2-1; 7 bases align to TRBD1. CDR1 and CDR2 from the germline V gene are LNHDA and SQIVND (reference sequence). After removal of 6 bases from V and 2 bases from J, the junction contained 10 bases not matched to a gene. CDR3 length: 16 residues. The CDR3 reads CASRPPTGPPYNEQFF. CDR3 nucleotides: TGTGCCAGTAGACCGCCGACAGGGCCTCCCTACAATGAGCAGTTCTTC.

V and J are TRBV14 and TRBJ1-2; D uncertain. The germline CDR1 and CDR2 sequences are SGHDN and FVKESK. Trimming left V 0 bases short and J 5 bases short, with 7 bases between. The CDR3 has 13 amino acids. In DNA, the CDR3 is TGTGCCAGCAGCCAAGATGCATGGTATGGCTACACCTTC. Translating gives CASSQDAWYGYTF. The complete variable domain, with remaining parts taken from reference TRBV14 and TRBJ1-2, reads EAGVTQFPSHSVIEKGQTVTLRCDPISGHDNLYWYRRVMGKEIKFLLHFVKESKQDESGMPNNRFLAERTGGTYSTLKVQPAELEDSGVYFCASSQDAWYGYTFGSGTRLTVV.

This clonotype was detected many times. J is TRBJ2-2 and V is TRBV12-3 or TRBV12-4; D gene ambiguous. Trimming stripped 3 bases from V and 4 bases from J, with 6 bases between. The CDR3 extends over 13 amino acids. The CDR3: CASSFGSTGELFF. The DNA for the CDR3 is TGTGCCAGCAGTTTTGGTTCCACCGGGGAGCTGTTTTTT.

This clonotype was observed many times. This rearrangement joins TRBV6-6 to TRBJ2-5; 9 bases map to TRBD2. There are 14 residues in the CDR3. Germline loops: CDR1 MNHNY, CDR2 SVGAGI (reference sequence). The junction had 4 bases not matched to a gene; V was cut back by 6 bases and J by 2 bases. Here the CDR3 DNA reads TGTGCCAGCAGCCGCGCGGGGGGGCAAGAGACCCAGTACTTC. Protein sequence: CASSRAGGQETQYF.

This clonotype was counted between two and nine times. This rearrangement joins TRBV18 to TRBJ1-6; D call uncertain. V lost 0 bases to trimming and J lost 7 bases, with 7 bases between them. The CDR3 sequence is 14 residues long. The germline gives CDR1 KGHSH, CDR2 LQKENI. This CDR3 reads CASSPPNRNSPLHF. CDR3 coding DNA: TGTGCCAGCTCACCACCGAATAGGAATTCACCCCTCCACTTT.

There are many counts of this clonotype. J is TRBJ1-6 and V is TRBV20-1; 7 nucleotides line up with TRBD1. This CDR3 is built from 14 residues. V shed 3 bases and J 6 bases; nucleotides not matched to a gene: 5. Germline CDR1 reads DFQATT; CDR2 reads SNEGSKA (reference sequence). The CDR3 DNA follows: TGCAGTGCTAGTGGGGGACAGTTTAATTCACCCCTCCACTTT. Protein product: CSASGGQFNSPLHF.

In this sample, this clonotype turned up many times. The chain has TRBV3-1 and TRBJ2-2; possible D gene TRBD2, 5 bases. V was shortened by 3 bases and J by 5 bases, with 7 bases between the two germline ends. There are 13 residues in the CDR3. Per the germline V gene, CDR1 is LGHDT and CDR2 is YNNKEL (reference sequence). The CDR3, as DNA: TGTGCCAGCAGCCATCTAGCTACCGGGGAGCTGTTTTTT. This encodes CASSHLATGELFF.

The CDR3 is CASGQGLTPNEQFF. DNA for the CDR3: TGTGCCAGCGGACAGGGCCTAACGCCCAATGAGCAGTTCTTC. J is TRBJ2-1 and V is TRBV6-1, with TRBD1 matching over 8 bases. CDR3 size: 14 residues. The germline CDR1 and CDR2 sequences are MNHNS and SASEGT. The junction had 9 bases not matched to a gene; V was cut back by 8 bases and J by 6 bases.

This clonotype has a handful of counts. This chain uses TRBV6-1 with TRBJ2-4; D ambiguous. Germline assignment: CDR1 MNHNS and CDR2 SASEGT. The CDR3 spans 18 residues. Trimming removed 1 base at V and 1 base at J, with 17 bases between. CDR3 region: CASSEVEQSRVAKNIQYF. CDR3 sequence (DNA): TGTGCCAGCAGTGAAGTCGAACAGAGCAGAGTGGCCAAAAACATTCAGTACTTC.

The chain combines TRBV12-3 or TRBV12-4 with TRBJ2-4, with 7 bases matching TRBD1. Trimming removed 6 bases from V and 10 bases from J; junction bases left unmatched: 9. CDR3 size: 13 residues. CDR3 sequence: CASRPGQSIIQYF. The DNA of the CDR3 is TGTGCCAGCAGGCCGGGACAGTCTATAATTCAGTACTTC.

This clonotype was observed a few times. The DNA is omitted, as the CDR3 cannot be located on it reliably, and the CDR3 follows TCRdb's listing. The genes are TRBV5-4 and TRBJ2-4; the D call of TRBD2 is as the table states it, not checked on the DNA. The V gene's germline CDR1 is SGHNT and CDR2 YYREEE (reference sequence). The CDR3 is 15 amino acids in total, end residues counted. The CDR3: CASSPTSGGPSVRYF.

This clonotype has just a few counts. This chain links TRBV6-2 or TRBV6-3 with TRBJ2-3; the D gene is possibly TRBD2 (6 bases). The CDR3 is made up of 15 amino acids. V was clipped by 4 bases and J by 4 bases, with 15 bases between them. Germline V gene lookup returns CDR1 MNHEY and CDR2 SVGEGT. The CDR3: CASSSSGAGSDTQYF. DNA of the CDR3: TGTGCCAGCAGTTCTTCTGGGGCGGGATCAGATACGCAGTATTTT.